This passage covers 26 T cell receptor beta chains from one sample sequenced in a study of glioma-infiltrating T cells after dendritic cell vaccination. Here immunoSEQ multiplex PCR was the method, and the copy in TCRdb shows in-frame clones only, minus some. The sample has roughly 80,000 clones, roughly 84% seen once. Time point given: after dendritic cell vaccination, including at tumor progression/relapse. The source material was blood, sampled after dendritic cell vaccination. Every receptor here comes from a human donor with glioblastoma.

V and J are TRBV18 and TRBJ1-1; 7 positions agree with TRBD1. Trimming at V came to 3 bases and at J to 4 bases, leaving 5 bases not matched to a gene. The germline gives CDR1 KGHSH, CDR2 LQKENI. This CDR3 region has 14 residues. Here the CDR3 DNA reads TGTGCCAGCTCACCGGGACAGCGGAGCACTGAAGCTTTCTTT. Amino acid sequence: CASSPGQRSTEAFF.

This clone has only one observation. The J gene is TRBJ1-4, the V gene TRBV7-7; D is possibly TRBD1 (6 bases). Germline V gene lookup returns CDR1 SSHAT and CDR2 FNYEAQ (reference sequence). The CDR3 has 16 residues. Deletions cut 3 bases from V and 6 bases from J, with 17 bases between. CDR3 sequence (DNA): TGTGCCAGCAGCTTTGGACAGCCACCCTTGGATGAAAAACTGTTTTTT. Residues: CASSFGQPPLDEKLFF.

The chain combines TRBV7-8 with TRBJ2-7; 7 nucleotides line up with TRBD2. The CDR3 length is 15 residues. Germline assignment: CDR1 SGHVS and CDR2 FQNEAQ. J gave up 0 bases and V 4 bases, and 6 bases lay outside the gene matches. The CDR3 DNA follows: TGTGCCAGCAGCTCCGGGGAGGGCTTCTCCTACGAGCAGTACTTC. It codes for CASSSGEGFSYEQYF.

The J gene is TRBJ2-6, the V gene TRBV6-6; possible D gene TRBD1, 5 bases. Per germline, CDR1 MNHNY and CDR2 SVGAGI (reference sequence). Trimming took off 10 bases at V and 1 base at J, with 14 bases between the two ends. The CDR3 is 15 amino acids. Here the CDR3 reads CATHFRGSGANVLTF. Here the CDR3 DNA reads TGTGCCACCCACTTTAGGGGTTCTGGGGCCAACGTCCTGACTTTC.

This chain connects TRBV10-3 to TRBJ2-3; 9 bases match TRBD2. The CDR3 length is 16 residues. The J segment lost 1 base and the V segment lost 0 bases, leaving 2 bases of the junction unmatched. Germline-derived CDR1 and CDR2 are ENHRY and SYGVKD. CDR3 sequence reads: CAISESLAGGTDTQYF. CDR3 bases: TGTGCCATCAGTGAGTCCTTAGCGGGGGGCACAGATACGCAGTATTTT.

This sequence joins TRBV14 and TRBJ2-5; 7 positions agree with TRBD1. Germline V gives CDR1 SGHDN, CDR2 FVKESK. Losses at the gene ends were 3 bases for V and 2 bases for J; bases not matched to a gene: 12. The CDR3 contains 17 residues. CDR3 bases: TGTGCCAGCAGCCAGATTTTTGGGACAGCTATTCAAGAGACCCAGTACTTC. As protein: CASSQIFGTAIQETQYF.

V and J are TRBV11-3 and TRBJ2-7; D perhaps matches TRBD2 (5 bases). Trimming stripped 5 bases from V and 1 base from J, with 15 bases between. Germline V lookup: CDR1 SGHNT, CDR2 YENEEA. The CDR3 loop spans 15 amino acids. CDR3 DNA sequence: TGTGCCAGCAGCCCCAGCGAGGGTAGGTCCTACGAGCAGTACTTC. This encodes CASSPSEGRSYEQYF.

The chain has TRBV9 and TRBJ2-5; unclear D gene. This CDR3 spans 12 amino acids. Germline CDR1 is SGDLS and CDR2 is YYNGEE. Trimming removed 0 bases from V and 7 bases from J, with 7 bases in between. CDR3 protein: CASSVALGTQYF. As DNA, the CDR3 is TGTGCCAGCAGCGTAGCGCTCGGGACCCAGTACTTC.

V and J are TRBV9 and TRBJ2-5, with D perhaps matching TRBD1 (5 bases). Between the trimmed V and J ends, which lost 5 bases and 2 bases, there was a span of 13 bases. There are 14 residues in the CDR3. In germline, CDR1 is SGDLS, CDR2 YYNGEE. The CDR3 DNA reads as TGTGCCAGCAGTGCCCAGGGTGGGCAAGAGACCCAGTACTTC. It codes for CASSAQGGQETQYF.

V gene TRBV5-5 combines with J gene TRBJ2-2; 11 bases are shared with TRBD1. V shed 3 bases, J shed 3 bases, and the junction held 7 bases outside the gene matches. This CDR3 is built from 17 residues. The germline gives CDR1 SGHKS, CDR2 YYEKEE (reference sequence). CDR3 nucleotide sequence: TGTGCCAGCAGCTCTTGGGGGACAGGGGGAGACACCGGGGAGCTGTTTTTT. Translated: CASSSWGTGGDTGELFF. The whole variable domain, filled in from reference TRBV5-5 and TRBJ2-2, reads DAGVTQSPTHLIKTRGQQVTLRCSPISGHKSVSWYQQVLGQGPQFIFQYYEKEERGRGNFPDRFSARQFPNYSSELNVNALLLGDSALYLCASSSWGTGGDTGELFFGEGSRLTVL.

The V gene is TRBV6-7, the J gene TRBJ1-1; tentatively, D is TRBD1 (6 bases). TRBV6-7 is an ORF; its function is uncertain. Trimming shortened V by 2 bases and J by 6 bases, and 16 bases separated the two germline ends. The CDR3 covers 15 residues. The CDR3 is CASSYDRDINAEAFF. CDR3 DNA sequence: TGTGCCAGCAGTTACGACCGGGACATTAACGCTGAAGCTTTCTTT.

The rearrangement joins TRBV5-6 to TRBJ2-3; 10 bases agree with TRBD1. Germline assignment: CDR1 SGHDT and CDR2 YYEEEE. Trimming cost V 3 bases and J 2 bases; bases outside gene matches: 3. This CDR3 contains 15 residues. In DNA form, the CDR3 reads TGTGCCAGCAGCTCGGGACAGGGGCACACAGATACGCAGTATTTT. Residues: CASSSGQGHTDTQYF.

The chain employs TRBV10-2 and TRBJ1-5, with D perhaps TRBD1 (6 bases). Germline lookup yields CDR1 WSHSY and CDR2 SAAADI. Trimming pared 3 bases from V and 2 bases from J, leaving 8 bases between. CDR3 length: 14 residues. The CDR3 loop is CASSDTGRNQPQHF. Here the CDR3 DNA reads TGCGCCAGCAGTGATACAGGGCGCAATCAGCCCCAGCATTTT.

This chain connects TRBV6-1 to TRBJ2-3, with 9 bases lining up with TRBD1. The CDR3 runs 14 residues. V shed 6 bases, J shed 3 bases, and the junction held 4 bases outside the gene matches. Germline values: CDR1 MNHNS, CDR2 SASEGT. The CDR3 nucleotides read TGTGCCAGCAGGAGACAGGGGGGAACAGATACGCAGTATTTT. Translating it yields CASRRQGGTDTQYF.

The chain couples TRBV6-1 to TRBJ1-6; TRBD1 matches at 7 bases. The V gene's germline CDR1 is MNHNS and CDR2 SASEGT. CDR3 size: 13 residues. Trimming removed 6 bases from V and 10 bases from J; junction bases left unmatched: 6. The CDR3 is CASSQGVRSPLHF. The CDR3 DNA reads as TGTGCCAGCAGCCAGGGGGTACGGTCACCCCTCCACTTT.

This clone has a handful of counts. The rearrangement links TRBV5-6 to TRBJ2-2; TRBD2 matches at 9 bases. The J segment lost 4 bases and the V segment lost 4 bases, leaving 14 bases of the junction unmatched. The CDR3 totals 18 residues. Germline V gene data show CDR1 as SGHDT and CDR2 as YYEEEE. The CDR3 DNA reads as TGTGCCAGCAGCCGGCGGGCTAGCGGGGTCCGAGGCACCGGGGAGCTGTTTTTT. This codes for CASSRRASGVRGTGELFF.

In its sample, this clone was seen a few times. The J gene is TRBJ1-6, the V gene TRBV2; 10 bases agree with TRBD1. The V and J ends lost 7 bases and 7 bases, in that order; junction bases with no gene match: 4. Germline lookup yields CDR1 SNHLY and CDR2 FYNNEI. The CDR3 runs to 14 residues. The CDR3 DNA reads TGTGCCAGCACCAGGGACAGGGGAAATTCACCCCTCCACTTT. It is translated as CASTRDRGNSPLHF.

CDR3 bases: TGTGCCAGTACCGGGACATCCTACGAGCAGTACTTC. Translation: CASTGTSYEQYF. V gene TRBV2 combines with J gene TRBJ2-7; possibly TRBD1 for D (6 bases). Trimming pared 9 bases from V and 1 base from J, leaving 10 bases between. This CDR3 has 12 amino acids. Germline loops: CDR1 SNHLY, CDR2 FYNNEI.

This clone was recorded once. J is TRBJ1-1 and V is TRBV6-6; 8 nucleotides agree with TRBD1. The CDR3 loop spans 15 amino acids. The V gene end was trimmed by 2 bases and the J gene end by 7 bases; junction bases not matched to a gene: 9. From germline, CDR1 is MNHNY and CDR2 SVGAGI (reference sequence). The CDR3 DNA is TGTGCCAGCAGTTACGGCGGCAGGGGGCGAGGTGAAGCTTTCTTT. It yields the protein CASSYGGRGRGEAFF.

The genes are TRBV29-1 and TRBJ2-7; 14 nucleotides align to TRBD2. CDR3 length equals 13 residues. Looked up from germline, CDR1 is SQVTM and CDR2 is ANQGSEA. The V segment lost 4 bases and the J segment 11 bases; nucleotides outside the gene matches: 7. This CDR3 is CSVAGTSGSGKYF. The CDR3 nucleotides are TGCAGCGTTGCCGGGACTAGCGGGAGCGGGAAGTACTTC.

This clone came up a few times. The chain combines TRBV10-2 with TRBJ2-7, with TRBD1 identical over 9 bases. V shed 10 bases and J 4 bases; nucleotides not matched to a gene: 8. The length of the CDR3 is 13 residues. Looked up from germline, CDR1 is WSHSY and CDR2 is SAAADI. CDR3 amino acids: CATLDRGSYEQYF. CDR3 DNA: TGCGCCACCCTCGACAGGGGGAGTTACGAGCAGTACTTC.

The CDR3 here is CASSYAGARYEQYF. The CDR3 coding sequence is TGTGCCAGCAGTTACGCAGGGGCTCGGTACGAGCAGTACTTC. The chain links TRBV6-6 to TRBJ2-7; a possible D gene is TRBD1 (6 bases). The germline V gene has CDR1 MNHNY and CDR2 SVGAGI (reference sequence). V was trimmed by 2 bases and J by 4 bases, leaving 12 bases between them. The CDR3 covers 14 residues.

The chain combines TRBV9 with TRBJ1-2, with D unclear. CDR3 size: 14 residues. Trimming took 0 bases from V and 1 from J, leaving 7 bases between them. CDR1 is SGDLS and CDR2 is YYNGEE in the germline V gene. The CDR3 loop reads CASSVAGSNYGYTF. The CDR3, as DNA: TGTGCCAGCAGCGTAGCAGGCAGTAACTATGGCTACACCTTC.

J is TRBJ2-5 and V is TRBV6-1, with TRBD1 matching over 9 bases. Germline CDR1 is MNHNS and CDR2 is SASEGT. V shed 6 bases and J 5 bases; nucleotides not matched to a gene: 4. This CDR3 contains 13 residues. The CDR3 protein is CASRQGAWETQYF. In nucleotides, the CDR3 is TGTGCCAGCAGACAGGGGGCTTGGGAGACCCAGTACTTC.

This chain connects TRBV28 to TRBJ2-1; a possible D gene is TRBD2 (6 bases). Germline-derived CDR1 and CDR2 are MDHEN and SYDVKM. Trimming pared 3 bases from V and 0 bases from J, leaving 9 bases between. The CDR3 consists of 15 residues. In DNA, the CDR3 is TGTGCCAGCAGTTTTGGCGGGAACTCCTACAATGAGCAGTTCTTC. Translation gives CASSFGGNSYNEQFF.

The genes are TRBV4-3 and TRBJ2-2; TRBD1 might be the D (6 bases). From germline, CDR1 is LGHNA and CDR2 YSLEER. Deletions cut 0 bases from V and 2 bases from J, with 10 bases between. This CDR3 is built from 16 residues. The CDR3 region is CASSQDAQGNTGELFF. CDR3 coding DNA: TGCGCCAGCAGCCAAGATGCACAGGGTAACACCGGGGAGCTGTTTTTT.